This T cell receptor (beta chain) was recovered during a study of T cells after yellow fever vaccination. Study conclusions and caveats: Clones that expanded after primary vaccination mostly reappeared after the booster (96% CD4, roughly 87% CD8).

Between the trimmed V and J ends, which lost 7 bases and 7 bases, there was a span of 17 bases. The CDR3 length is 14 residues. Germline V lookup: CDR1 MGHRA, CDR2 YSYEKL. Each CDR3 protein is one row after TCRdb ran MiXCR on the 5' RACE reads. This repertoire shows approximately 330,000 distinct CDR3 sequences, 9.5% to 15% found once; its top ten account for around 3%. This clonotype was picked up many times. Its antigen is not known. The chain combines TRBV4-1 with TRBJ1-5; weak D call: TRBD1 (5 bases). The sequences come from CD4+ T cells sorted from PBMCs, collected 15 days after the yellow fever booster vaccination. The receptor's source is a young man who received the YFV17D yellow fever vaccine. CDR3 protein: CASTQGPSRQPQHF. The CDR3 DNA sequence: TGCGCCAGCACTCAGGGCCCTTCCAGGCAGCCCCAGCATTTT.